This TCR beta chain was profiled in a study of quantifying T cell responses using KT2 cells. The overall study: cDNA was made from DNase-treated RNA using alpha and beta constant primers. The T4 ligation step was estimated to exceed 8.5% efficiency under optimum conditions. General observations from the study: Counts of KT2 alpha and beta sequences rose linearly with the number of KT2 cells added.

CDR3 size: 14 residues. Germline V gene data show CDR1 as KGHSH and CDR2 as LQKENI. V lost 4 bases and J lost 5; bases outside the gene matches: 5. This clonotype appeared many times. Its antigen is unknown. A single-stranded UMI oligo with SP2 sequence was ligated to cDNA 3' ends. First-round PCR used around 4 cycles and beta primers RC1.1 and RC1.2 covering TRBC1 and TRBC2. In TCRdb, the UMI-ligation and nested PCR reads were re-called with MiXCR into one record per CDR3 protein. The sample includes tens of thousands of distinct CDR3 sequences, approximately 13% of them seen just once. The receptor was derived from a human donor. The genes are TRBV18 and TRBJ1-1; 9 bases are shared with TRBD1. Material for sequencing was PBMCs spiked with cells of the T cell clone KT2. Here the CDR3 DNA reads TGTGCCAGCTCACAGGGACAGGGAGGGACTGAAGCTTTCTTT. Amino acids: CASSQGQGGTEAFF.